The rows below give T cell receptor beta chains drawn from one sample of a study of blood T cell repertoires in COVID-19. Clones were read by immunoSEQ multiplex PCR, and TCRdb kept only the in-frame ones, dropping some. The sample holds under 150,000 clones; 84% are singletons and the top ten take under 10%. Input material: peripheral blood. The receptors originated from a woman older than 75 in a cohort sampled during active or convalescent COVID-19. Both conserved end residues are part of each CDR3. The D gene is left open where the match is weak. Part of the rows lack a size; the others show once, few, many or a class for expanded clones.

TRBJ2-5 | - | - | 14 | TRBV7-8 | TGTGCCAGCAGTTCCGACAGGCCCGAAGAGACCCAGTACTTC | CASSSDRPEETQYF
TRBJ1-1 | - | - | 15 | TRBV11-2 | TGTGCCAGCAGCTTAGGTGGTAACGTGAGGGCTGAAGCTTTCTTT | CASSLGGNVRAEAFF
TRBJ1-6 | - | TRBD1 | 14 | TRBV23-1 | TGCGCCCGAAGTTCCAGACAGGGCGGATCACCCCTCCACTTT | CARSSRQGGSPLHF
TRBJ2-2 | - | - | 14 | TRBV11-2 | TGTGCCAGCAGCCGACAAGTGGGCACCGGGGAGCTGTTTTTT | CASSRQVGTGELFF
TRBJ2-1 | - | - | 14 | TRBV7-3 | TGTGCCAGCAGCTTAGCCAGGGCAGTCAATGAGCAGTTCTTC | CASSLARAVNEQFF
TRBJ1-3 | - | - | 15 | TRBV5-1 | TGCGCCAGCAGCTTGGCCGGGACACTAGGAAACACCATATATTTT | CASSLAGTLGNTIYF
TRBJ1-1 | - | TRBD1 | 12 | TRBV6-5 | TGTGCCAGCAAGAACAGGGGAAGGGATGCTTTCTTT | CASKNRGRDAFF
TRBJ2-1 | - | TRBD2 | 16 | TRBV5-4 | TGTGCCAGCAGCCCGGGACTAGCGGGGGGGCGGAATGAGCAGTTCTTC | CASSPGLAGGRNEQFF
TRBJ1-4 | - | TRBD1 | 14 | TRBV28 | TGTGCCAGCCGGGACAGGGGGGGAGGTGGAAAACTGTTTTTT | CASRDRGGGGKLFF
TRBJ2-1 | - | TRBD2 | 15 | TRBV9 | TGTGCCAGCAGCGTTTCTAGCGGGTCCTACAATGAGCAGTTCTTC | CASSVSSGSYNEQFF
TRBJ2-7 | - | TRBD1 | 16 | TRBV2 | TGTGCCAGCAGTGGTGGCAGGGGGTCCGGGTCCGACGAGCAGTACTTC | CASSGGRGSGSDEQYF
TRBJ2-1 | once | - | 12 | TRBV11-2 | TGTGCCAGCAGCTTAGCGGGGAATGAGCAGTTCTTC | CASSLAGNEQFF
TRBJ2-5 | - | - | 14 | TRBV7-9 | TGTGCCAGCAGCTTAGGCTATGTCCAAGAGACCCAGTACTTC | CASSLGYVQETQYF
TRBJ1-3 | few | - | 16 | TRBV5-1 | TGCGCCAGCAGCTTGGCAGGCGTTAGTTTCGGAAACACCATATATTTT | CASSLAGVSFGNTIYF
TRBJ1-5 | - | - | 15 | TRBV27 | TGTGCCAGCAGTCCCCTCAGGGGAGGCAATCAGCCCCAGCATTTT | CASSPLRGGNQPQHF
TRBJ2-5 | - | TRBD2 | 14 | TRBV4-2 | TGTGCCAGCAGCTACCGGACTAGTGGCGAGACCCAGTACTTC | CASSYRTSGETQYF
TRBJ1-6 | - | - | 17 | TRBV21-1 | TGTGCCAGGAATCCCGGGCCGCCCTCCCCCGGGGGATCACCCCTCCACTTT | CARNPGPPSPGGSPLHF
TRBJ1-1 | few | TRBD1 | 13 | TRBV15 | TGTGCCACCAGCAGAAGACAGGGGGCGGGAGCTTTCTTT | CATSRRQGAGAFF
TRBJ2-4 | - | TRBD2 | 17 | TRBV27 | TGTGCCAGCAGTCCCCTAGCGGGGGGCCGAGCCAAAAACATTCAGTACTTC | CASSPLAGGRAKNIQYF
TRBJ1-1 | - | - | 13 | TRBV29-1 | TGCAGCGTTGAAGATCCCACAGCACAGGGAGCTTTCTTT | CSVEDPTAQGAFF
TRBJ1-6 | - | - | 20 | TRBV5-1 | TGCGCCAGCAGCGCGTCAACGAGTTCTCGAACTGGTTCCTATAATTCACCCCTCCACTTT | CASSASTSSRTGSYNSPLHF
TRBJ2-4 | - | TRBD1 | 15 | TRBV2 | TGTGCCAGCAGAGGACAGGCACGGCACAAAAACATTCAGTACTTC | CASRGQARHKNIQYF
TRBJ2-3 | - | - | 14 | TRBV19 | TGTGCCAGTAGTACGGGGGGCTACACAGATACGCAGTATTTT | CASSTGGYTDTQYF
TRBJ2-5 | - | TRBD2 | 17 | TRBV18 | TGTGCCAGCTCACCACCTTATACCCAGCGGGGGGCTGAGACCCAGTACTTC | CASSPPYTQRGAETQYF
TRBJ2-5 | - | TRBD1 | 17 | TRBV4-1 | TGCGCCAGCAGCCAAGACCCAGGGGGCGCGGGGCAAGAGACCCAGTACTTC | CASSQDPGGAGQETQYF
TRBJ2-2 | - | TRBD2 | 17 | TRBV24-1 | TGTGCCACCAGTGATTTGGCGGGACTAGGTGCCACCGGGGAGCTGTTTTTT | CATSDLAGLGATGELFF
TRBJ1-1 | - | TRBD1 | 19 | TRBV6-2/TRBV6-3 | TGTGCCAGCAGTTACCCGGATAACGGACAGGGCGGCCTTGACACTGAAGCTTTCTTT | CASSYPDNGQGGLDTEAFF
TRBJ2-1 | once | TRBD2 | 14 | TRBV11-2 | TGTGCCAGCAGCTGGGGACTAGCGGGGGGCAGGCAGTTCTTC | CASSWGLAGGRQFF
TRBJ1-2 | - | TRBD1 | 14 | TRBV10-3 | TGTGCCATCAGTGATGCGGGACAGGGAGAAAGCTACACCTTC | CAISDAGQGESYTF
TRBJ2-3 | - | - | 15 | TRBV6-4 | TGTGCCAGCAGTGAGGCGGTAACTAGCACAGATACGCAGTATTTT | CASSEAVTSTDTQYF
TRBJ2-1 | - | - | 14 | TRBV9 | TGTGCCAGCAGCCCACATGGCTCCTACAATGAGCAGTTCTTC | CASSPHGSYNEQFF
TRBJ2-3 | - | TRBD2 | 14 | TRBV27 | TGTGCCAGCAGTCCCGCGGCGGGGGGGATTACGCAGTATTTT | CASSPAAGGITQYF
TRBJ1-6 | - | TRBD1 | 15 | TRBV30 | TGTGCCTGGGAGAACCAGGGGGCTACGCATTCACCCCTCCACTTT | CAWENQGATHSPLHF
TRBJ1-1 | - | TRBD1 | 14 | TRBV27 | TGTGCCAGCAGTCGACCGGGACAGGGGGCAAAAGCTTTCTTT | CASSRPGQGAKAFF
TRBJ1-1 | once | TRBD1 | 15 | TRBV30 | TGTGCCTGGAGTAAATGGGTAGGGGGCAATACTGAAGCTTTCTTT | CAWSKWVGGNTEAFF
TRBJ1-2 | - | - | 12 | TRBV10-3 | TGTGCCATCGGACAGCTGAGCTATGGCTACACCTTC | CAIGQLSYGYTF
TRBJ2-7 | - | - | 14 | TRBV29-1 | TGCAGCGTGGCAACAGGACAGACCTCCTACGAGCAGTACTTC | CSVATGQTSYEQYF
TRBJ1-6 | - | TRBD1 | 17 | TRBV7-3 | TGTGCCAGCAGCCTCAGAAGGACAGGGGGCAATAATTCACCCCTCCACTTT | CASSLRRTGGNNSPLHF
TRBJ1-1 | - | - | 15 | TRBV18 | TGTGCCAGCTCACCCCCCAGGGCATTAAACACTGAAGCTTTCTTT | CASSPPRALNTEAFF
TRBJ1-1 | - | - | 14 | TRBV28 | TGTGCCAGCAGAGAAGGGGGTAGTAACACTGAAGCTTTCTTT | CASREGGSNTEAFF
TRBJ2-2 | - | TRBD1 | 12 | TRBV29-1 | TGCAGCGTGGACAGGGACACCGGGGAGCTGTTTTTT | CSVDRDTGELFF
TRBJ2-3 | - | - | 11 | TRBV2 | TGTGCCAGCATGGGCCAATTTACGCAGTATTTT | CASMGQFTQYF
TRBJ2-3 | - | - | 16 | TRBV7-8 | TGTGCCAGCAGCTCTCACGGGGGGCTAGGCACAGATACGCAGTATTTT | CASSSHGGLGTDTQYF
TRBJ2-5 | - | - | 14 | TRBV5-5 | TGTGCCAGCAACGCGGGGCCGGTCGGAGAGACCCAGTACTTC | CASNAGPVGETQYF
TRBJ1-6 | - | TRBD1 | 19 | TRBV5-1 | TGCGCCAGCAGTTACATCGGACAGGGAAGGAGGTCCTATAATTCACCCCTCCACTTT | CASSYIGQGRRSYNSPLHF
TRBJ1-2 | - | TRBD1 | 15 | TRBV5-1 | TGCGCCAGCAGCCAGGACGACAGGGCGGTTCGTGGCTACACCTTC | CASSQDDRAVRGYTF
TRBJ2-7 | - | TRBD2 | 15 | TRBV7-8 | TGTGCCAGCAGCGTTACTAGCGTTGGTTCCTACGAGCAGTACTTC | CASSVTSVGSYEQYF
TRBJ2-6 | few | - | 14 | TRBV7-7 | TGTGCCAGCAGCCCAGGGCCTGGGGCCAACGTCCTGACTTTC | CASSPGPGANVLTF